This T cell receptor beta chain was observed in a study of CD8+ T cells in alopecia areata. Study as a whole: Tofacitinib continued for 6 to 18 months and was then withheld for 6 months. Scalp area affected, as a percentage, set the severity score of treated patients.

Notes on the study in general: On tofacitinib, scalp clonality and expanded CD8+ clones among top 100 fell significantly. Clonality in lesional scalp, especially alopecia totalis/universalis, exceeded that of normal scalp.

Comment on this clone: Its antigen is not identified.

Extracted RNA was reverse transcribed into cDNA, the sequencing template. TCRdb's copy holds only in-frame clones and misses some; the assay was immunoSEQ multiplex PCR. Of some 190,000 clones listed, more than 60% are singletons. The V and J ends lost 3 bases and 8 bases respectively, with 5 bases between them. The CDR3 spans 12 residues. Germline CDR1 is LNHNV and CDR2 is YYDKDF (reference sequence). Treatment reported: oral pan-JAK inhibitor, 5-10 mg twice daily. The clonotype originates from a human donor with alopecia areata. The specimen was CD4+ T cells sorted from blood, collected around week 44, from a patient treated with tofacitinib. The chain links TRBV15 to TRBJ1-6, with D possibly being TRBD1 (5 bases). The CDR3 DNA sequence: TGTGCCACCAGCAGGACAGATTCACCCCTCCACTTT. It translates to CATSRTDSPLHF. Variable domain in full (rest from reference TRBV15 and TRBJ1-6): DAMVIQNPRYQVTQFGKPVTLSCSQTLNHNVMYWYQQKSSQAPKLLFHYYDKDFNNEADTPDNFQSRRPNTSFCFLDIRSPGLGDTAMYLCATSRTDSPLHFGNGTRLTVT.